This passage covers 18 T cell receptor beta chains from one sample sequenced in a study of cytomegalovirus exposure and HLA in healthy donors. Method: immunoSEQ multiplex PCR; TCRdb's copy keeps in-frame clones and lacks some. The sample lists roughly 300,000 clones; around 89% were seen once. Sequenced material: PBMCs. These receptors came from a woman aged 18-29 years in good health and CMV-seronegative.

The rearrangement links TRBV11-2 to TRBJ2-7; 8 nucleotides match TRBD1. V trimming: 5 bases; J trimming: 2 bases; junction bases outside the gene matches: 5. The CDR3 has 14 residues. Per germline, CDR1 SGHAT and CDR2 FQNNGV. The CDR3 DNA is TGTGCCAGCAGCCCCGGACAGGGAGCCTACGAGCAGTACTTC. It is translated as CASSPGQGAYEQYF.

The chain couples TRBV28 to TRBJ2-7; 15 bases are a match to TRBD2. Looked up from germline, CDR1 is MDHEN and CDR2 is SYDVKM. This CDR3 is built from 16 residues. V was pared by 10 bases and J by 3 bases, with 10 bases of the junction left unmatched. The CDR3 nucleotides are TGTGCCACAAACGGACTAGCGGGAGGGGTCCTCTACGAGCAGTACTTC. This codes for CATNGLAGGVLYEQYF.

The CDR3 sequence is CASSLTSGAPQFF. The CDR3 DNA is TGTGCCAGCAGTTTGACTAGCGGAGCCCCGCAGTTCTTC. The chain employs TRBV2 and TRBJ2-1; 9 bases are shared with TRBD2. Germline V gene data show CDR1 as SNHLY and CDR2 as FYNNEI. The V gene end was trimmed by 5 bases and the J gene end by 12 bases; junction bases not matched to a gene: 8. The CDR3 runs to 13 residues.

The chain recombines TRBV18 with TRBJ1-4; 7 nucleotides match TRBD1. The CDR3 is made up of 16 amino acids. Germline V gene data show CDR1 as KGHSH and CDR2 as LQKENI. V was pared by 3 bases and J by 8 bases, with 12 bases of the junction left unmatched. In DNA form, the CDR3 reads TGTGCCAGCTCACCTCAAACAGGGGAAGGGGGAGAAAAACTGTTTTTT. Its protein is CASSPQTGEGGEKLFF.

This sequence joins TRBV27 and TRBJ2-1; possibly TRBD1 for D (5 bases). V was clipped by 5 bases and J by 6 bases, with 14 bases between them. Per the germline V gene, CDR1 is MNHEY and CDR2 is SMNVEV (reference sequence). The CDR3 totals 14 residues. CDR3 protein: CASSRTLQGNEQFF. The CDR3 DNA follows: TGTGCCAGCAGTCGAACGCTTCAGGGCAATGAGCAGTTCTTC.

The chain employs TRBV19 and TRBJ2-7; a weak D match, TRBD2 (5 bases). Germline loops: CDR1 LNHDA, CDR2 SQIVND (reference sequence). The CDR3 loop spans 14 amino acids. Trimming took off 4 bases at V and 3 bases at J, with 13 bases between the two ends. The CDR3 region has the DNA TGTGCCAGTAGTAGGTCGGGGTCAAACTACGAGCAGTACTTC. This gives the protein CASSRSGSNYEQYF.

In this sample, this clone turned up once. The gene calls are TRBV5-8 and TRBJ2-7, with 7 nucleotides matching TRBD1. In germline, CDR1 is SGHTS, CDR2 YDEGEE. The CDR3 totals 16 residues. Losses at the gene ends were 4 bases for V and 4 bases for J; bases not matched to a gene: 14. CDR3 sequence (DNA): TGTGCCAGCAGCACATACAGGGGCTTTAAGTGGTACGAGCAGTACTTC. Its protein is CASSTYRGFKWYEQYF.

This clone was seen only a few times. The J gene is TRBJ2-2, the V gene TRBV27, with a possible D match to TRBD2 (6 bases). Trimming stripped 6 bases from V and 0 bases from J, with 11 bases between. Germline-derived CDR1 and CDR2 are MNHEY and SMNVEV (reference sequence). This CDR3 spans 15 amino acids. CDR3 residues: CASRRAGSNTGELFF. As DNA, the CDR3 is TGTGCCAGCAGAAGGGCGGGATCGAACACCGGGGAGCTGTTTTTT.

The gene calls are TRBV19 and TRBJ1-5, with D tentatively TRBD1 (6 bases). This CDR3 has 12 amino acids. Trimming pared 4 bases from V and 7 bases from J, leaving 8 bases between. Germline loops: CDR1 LNHDA, CDR2 SQIVND (reference sequence). Here the CDR3 DNA reads TGTGCCAGTAGTACAGGGGCACAGCCCCAGCATTTT. It translates to CASSTGAQPQHF. Supplemented by reference TRBV19 and TRBJ1-5, the full variable domain reads DGGITQSPKYLFRKEGQNVTLSCEQNLNHDAMYWYRQDPGQGLRLIYYSQIVNDFQKGDIAEGYSVSREKKESFPLTVTSAQKNPTAFYLCASSTGAQPQHFGDGTRLSIL.

The gene calls are TRBV30 and TRBJ2-1; 8 bases are shared with TRBD2. From germline, CDR1 is GTSNPN and CDR2 SVGIG (reference sequence). The V gene end was trimmed by 4 bases and the J gene end by 10 bases; junction bases not matched to a gene: 0. The CDR3 extends over 10 amino acids. The CDR3, as DNA: TGTGCCTGGAAGCGGGAGGAGCAGTTCTTC. Translation gives CAWKREEQFF.

This clone was seen a single time. The chain uses TRBV5-1 and TRBJ1-5; a possible D gene is TRBD1 (5 bases). Trimming stripped 4 bases from V and 5 bases from J, with 16 bases between. Germline lookup yields CDR1 SGHRS and CDR2 YFSETQ. The CDR3 totals 15 residues. The CDR3 region has the DNA TGCGCCAGCAGCAGGGGTGGAGGGCTGGATCAGCCCCAGCATTTT. It encodes CASSRGGGLDQPQHF.

The V gene is TRBV9, the J gene TRBJ2-2; 9 nucleotides line up with TRBD2. Germline CDR1 SGDLS, CDR2 YYNGEE. There are 18 residues in the CDR3. Unmatched junction bases numbered 11, after V lost 0 bases and J lost 5 bases. The CDR3 DNA reads as TGTGCCAGCAGCGTAGTTCCTGGCGGGAGGGGTATGACCGGGGAGCTGTTTTTT. It translates to CASSVVPGGRGMTGELFF.

This clone was found a few times. The genes are TRBV7-2 and TRBJ2-7, with TRBD1 identical over 7 bases. The CDR3 is 16 amino acids. J lost 6 bases, V lost 1 base, and 12 bases had no gene match. The germline gives CDR1 SGHTA, CDR2 FQGNSA. Here the CDR3 reads CASSLDWDRWSGEQYF. The DNA of the CDR3 is TGTGCCAGCAGCTTAGACTGGGACAGATGGTCCGGCGAGCAGTACTTC.

The chain combines TRBV28 with TRBJ1-2; 9 positions match TRBD1. The CDR3 sequence is 16 residues long. The V segment lost 2 bases and the J segment 1 base; nucleotides outside the gene matches: 5. Germline V gene sequence: CDR1 MDHEN, CDR2 SYDVKM. The CDR3 here is CASSLRTGDINYGYTF. In DNA, the CDR3 is TGTGCCAGCAGTTTACGGACAGGGGACATTAACTATGGCTACACCTTC.

This chain uses TRBV28 with TRBJ2-5; 10 bases fit TRBD2. V lost 6 bases, J lost 5 bases, and 12 bases stayed unmatched. The CDR3 spans 16 residues. Germline CDR1 reads MDHEN; CDR2 reads SYDVKM. CDR3 amino acids: CASSLGASGSGETQYF. CDR3 coding DNA: TGTGCCAGCAGCCTTGGGGCTAGCGGGAGCGGGGAGACCCAGTACTTC.

The chain combines TRBV28 with TRBJ1-4; 11 bases line up with TRBD1. The germline V gene encodes CDR1 MDHEN and CDR2 SYDVKM. The CDR3 totals 16 residues. V was pared by 5 bases and J by 4 bases, with 6 bases of the junction left unmatched. The CDR3, as DNA: TGTGCCAGCAGTGGGGGGGGGACAGGGGGTAATGAAAAACTGTTTTTT. Protein product: CASSGGGTGGNEKLFF.

This chain uses TRBV11-2 with TRBJ1-1; the D is unclear. The CDR3 contains 19 residues. Germline-derived CDR1 and CDR2 are SGHAT and FQNNGV. V was cut by 1 base and J by 2 bases, with 23 bases left in between. The CDR3 nucleotides read TGTGCCAGCAGCTTAGCGCAAGCTCGCGGGGTGCCAGTAAACACTGAAGCTTTCTTT. It encodes CASSLAQARGVPVNTEAFF.

This chain links TRBV2 with TRBJ2-3; TRBD2 matches at 11 bases. CDR1 SNHLY and CDR2 FYNNEI come from the germline V gene. This CDR3 comprises 16 residues. Trimming took 6 bases from V and 3 from J; bases not matched to a gene: 8. This CDR3 is CASRTGLAGGTDTQYF. The CDR3, as DNA: TGTGCCAGCAGGACCGGACTAGCGGGTGGTACAGATACGCAGTATTTT.